Listed below are T cell receptor beta chains from one sample, sequenced in a study of OX40 agonist ivuxolimab in advanced cancers. This table comes from immunoSEQ multiplex PCR, and its TCRdb copy is limited to in-frame clones, with some not included. The sample records about 48,000 clones, 80% to 90% being singletons. Sequenced here: CD4+ or CD8+ T cells sorted from blood, sampled in a trial of the OX40 agonist ivuxolimab. The receptors shown here come from an adult with an advanced solid tumor such as melanoma, head and neck, liver or kidney cancer. Both conserved end residues are part of each CDR3. Each record gives: V gene, D gene, CDR3 protein. D genes are given only for firm matches.

TRBV6-8,-,CASNFGSRIF
TRBV10-3,-,CAISESQIDSSGANVLTF
TRBV6-5,-,CASSYDDSQETQYF
TRBV5-1,-,CASSLGPGQGITEAFF
TRBV29-1,-,CSSDGGNYGYTF
TRBV7-8,TRBD2,CASSWGLAGYNEQFF
TRBV11-2,TRBD1,CASSYTGGSSGNTIYF
TRBV25-1,-,CASTPDSYGYTF
TRBV7-8,-,CASSFLTGASYEQYF
TRBV4-2,TRBD1,CASSQTSTGDTYEQYF
TRBV5-4,-,CASSAGIGDEKLFF
TRBV5-6,-,CASSKSPDGNQPQHF
TRBV19,TRBD2,CASSILSLGLAETTDTQYF
TRBV6-5,-,CASSPPGLPNYGYTF
TRBV19,TRBD2,CASSTLAGAVRNEQFF
TRBV9,-,CASSVVSQGGNEQFF
TRBV11-2,-,CASSLVETQYF
TRBV6-5,-,CASSYSIGEIEAFF
TRBV7-9,-,CASSFITAYNSPLHF
TRBV14,-,CASSQDLSSYNEQFF
TRBV7-9,-,CASSSGRGFEGTEAFF
TRBV5-4,-,CASSFSSVNEQFF
TRBV19,-,CASNGGTIVEKLFF
TRBV4-2,TRBD1,CASSQDKAGGAEGYTF
TRBV6-5,TRBD1,CASRPRTGPYEQYF
TRBV5-5,TRBD2,CASTWGGLAYEQYF